This T cell receptor beta chain was documented in a study of control samples from healthy donors and cancer patients. The germline V gene encodes CDR1 LGHNA and CDR2 YNFKEQ. This CDR3 is 16 amino acids long. V trimming: 4 bases; J trimming: 4 bases; junction bases outside the gene matches: 7. Clones were read by immunoSEQ multiplex PCR, and TCRdb kept only the in-frame ones, dropping some. The sample holds about 140,000 clones; 94% are singletons and the top ten take around 13%. The V gene is TRBV4-2, the J gene TRBJ2-3; 11 bases align to TRBD1. Sequences were obtained from blood. The sequence came from a man aged 35 to 55 in good health. CDR3 loop: CASSPPGQGVPDTQYF. CDR3 nucleotides: TGTGCCAGCAGCCCCCCGGGACAGGGGGTCCCAGATACGCAGTATTTT.